The present TCR beta chain was sequenced within a study of blood T cell repertoires in COVID-19. Across the study: Collection of acute and convalescent COVID-19 samples took place in the United States, Italy and Spain. Sample material is recorded as cDNA or gDNA derived from T cells, B-cell-depleted T cells, or PBMCs.

Germline CDR1 reads SGHAT; CDR2 reads FQNNGV. This CDR3 comprises 11 residues. Trimming removed 4 bases from V and 12 bases from J, with 11 bases in between. How the authors handled the data: Estimates of nucleated cell counts were drawn from the amplification of reference gene primers. Clones were read by immunoSEQ multiplex PCR, and TCRdb kept only the in-frame ones, dropping some. V and J calls and clone size follow that table, whereas D and trimming were derived from the DNA. The sample has about 220,000 clones, around 83% seen once. The receptor comes from a woman between 45 and 60 years old with acute or convalescent COVID-19. This chain uses TRBV11-2 with TRBJ2-3; D perhaps matches TRBD2 (6 bases). Source material: peripheral blood. The CDR3 sequence: CASSSGLPQYF. The DNA for the CDR3 is TGTGCCAGCAGCTCGGGACTCCCCCAGTATTTT.